This TCR beta chain was sequenced in a study of cytomegalovirus exposure and HLA in healthy donors. General study points: Presence/absence results assume similar sequencing depth per donor, which may not hold.

Germline V gene sequence: CDR1 KGHSH, CDR2 LQKENI. The CDR3 is 15 amino acids. V was trimmed by 1 base and J by 2 bases, leaving 12 bases between them. 13 Jbeta primers and 60 Vbeta primers were used for the PCR. The repertoire was sequenced with immunoSEQ multiplex PCR; TCRdb's copy has only in-frame clones and lacks some. The repertoire has 98,000 or so clones, roughly 80% of them found once; the top ten carry 16%. Concerning this clone: As yet, its antigen is unknown.

Material for sequencing was PBMCs. The sequence was obtained from a man between 60 and 75 years old in good health and CMV-seropositive. This rearrangement joins TRBV18 to TRBJ2-7; D uncertain. The DNA of the CDR3 is TGTGCCAGCTCACCACTGGGCAGGCAAACCTACGAGCAGTACTTC. Encoded protein: CASSPLGRQTYEQYF.